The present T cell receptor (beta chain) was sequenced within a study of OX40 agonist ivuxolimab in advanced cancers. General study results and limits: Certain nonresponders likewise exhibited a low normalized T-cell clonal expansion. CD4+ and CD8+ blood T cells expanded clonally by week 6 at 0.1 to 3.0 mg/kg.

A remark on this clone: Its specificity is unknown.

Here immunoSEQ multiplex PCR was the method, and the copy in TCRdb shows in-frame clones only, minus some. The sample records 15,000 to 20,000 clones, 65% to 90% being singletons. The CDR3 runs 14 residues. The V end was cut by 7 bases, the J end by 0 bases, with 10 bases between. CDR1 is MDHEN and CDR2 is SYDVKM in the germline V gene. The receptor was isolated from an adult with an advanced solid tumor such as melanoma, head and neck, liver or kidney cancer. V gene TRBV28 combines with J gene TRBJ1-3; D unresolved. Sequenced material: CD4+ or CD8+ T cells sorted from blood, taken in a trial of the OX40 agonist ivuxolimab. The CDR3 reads CASTEGASGNTIYF. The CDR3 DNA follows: TGTGCCAGCACAGAAGGTGCCTCTGGAAACACCATATATTTT. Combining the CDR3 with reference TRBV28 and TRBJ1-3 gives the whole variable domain DVKVTQSSRYLVKRTGEKVFLECVQDMDHENMFWYRQDPGLGLRLIYFSYDVKMKEKGDIPEGYSVSREKKERFSLILESASTNQTSMYLCASTEGASGNTIYFGEGSWLTVV.